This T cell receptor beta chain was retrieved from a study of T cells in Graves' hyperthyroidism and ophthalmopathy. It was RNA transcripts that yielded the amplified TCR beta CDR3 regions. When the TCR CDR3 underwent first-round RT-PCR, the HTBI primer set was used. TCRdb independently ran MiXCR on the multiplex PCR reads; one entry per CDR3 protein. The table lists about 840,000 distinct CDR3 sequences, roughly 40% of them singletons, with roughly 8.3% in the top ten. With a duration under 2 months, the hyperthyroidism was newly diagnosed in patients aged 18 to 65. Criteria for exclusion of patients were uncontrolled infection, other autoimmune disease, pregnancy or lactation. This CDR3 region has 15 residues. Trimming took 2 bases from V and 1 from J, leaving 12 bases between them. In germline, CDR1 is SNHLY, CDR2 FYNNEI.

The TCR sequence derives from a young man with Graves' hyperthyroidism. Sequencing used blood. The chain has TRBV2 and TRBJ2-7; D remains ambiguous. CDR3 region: CASSEPRGYSYEQYF. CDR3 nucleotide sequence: TGTGCCAGCAGTGAACCCCGCGGATATTCCTACGAGCAGTACTTC.